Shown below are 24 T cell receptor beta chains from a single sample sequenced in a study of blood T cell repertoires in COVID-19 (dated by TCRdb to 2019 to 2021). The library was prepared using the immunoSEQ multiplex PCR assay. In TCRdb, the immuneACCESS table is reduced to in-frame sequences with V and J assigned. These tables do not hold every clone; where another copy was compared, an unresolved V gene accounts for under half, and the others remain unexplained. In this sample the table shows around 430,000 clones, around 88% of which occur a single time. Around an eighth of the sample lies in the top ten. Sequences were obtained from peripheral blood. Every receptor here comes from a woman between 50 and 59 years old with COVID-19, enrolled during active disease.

This chain's CDR3 is CASRLAQDSLIIEGTGELFF. The CDR3 nucleotides read TGTGCAAGTCGCTTAGCGCAGGACAGTCTGATCATAGAGGGGACCGGGGAGCTGTTTTTT. The chain carries TRBV12-2 and TRBJ2-2; TRBD1 is the table's D call and was not checked against the DNA. TRBV12-2 is a pseudogene locus. The CDR3 loop spans 20 amino acids.

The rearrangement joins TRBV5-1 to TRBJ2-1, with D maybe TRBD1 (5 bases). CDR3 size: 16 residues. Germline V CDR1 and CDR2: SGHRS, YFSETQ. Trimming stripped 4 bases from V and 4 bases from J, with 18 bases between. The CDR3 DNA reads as TGCGCCAGCAGCCGGTCCGGACACTCTGATTACAATGAGCAGTTCTTC. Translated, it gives CASSRSGHSDYNEQFF.

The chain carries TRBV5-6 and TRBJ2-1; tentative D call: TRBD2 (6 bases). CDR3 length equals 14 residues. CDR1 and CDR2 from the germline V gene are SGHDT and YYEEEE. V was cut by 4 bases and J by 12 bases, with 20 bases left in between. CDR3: CASSRSWRGTPQFF. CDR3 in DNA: TGTGCCAGCAGCCGGTCATGGAGAGGGACTCCGCAGTTCTTC.

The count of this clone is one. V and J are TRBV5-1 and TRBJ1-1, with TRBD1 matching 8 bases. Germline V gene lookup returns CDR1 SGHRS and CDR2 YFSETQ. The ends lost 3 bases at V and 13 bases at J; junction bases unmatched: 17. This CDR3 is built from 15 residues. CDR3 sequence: CASSWDGPGGALDFF. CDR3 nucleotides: TGCGCCAGCAGCTGGGACGGACCAGGGGGCGCATTGGATTTCTTT.

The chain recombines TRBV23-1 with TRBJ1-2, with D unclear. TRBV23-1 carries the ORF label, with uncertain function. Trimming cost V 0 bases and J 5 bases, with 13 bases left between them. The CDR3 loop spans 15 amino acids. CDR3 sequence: CASSQSLNSCYGYTF. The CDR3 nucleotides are TGCGCCAGCAGTCAATCCCTCAACAGTTGTTATGGCTACACCTTC.

The CDR3 sequence: CASTPAAGSGSGEQYF. CDR3 bases: TGTGCCAGTACTCCAGCAGCGGGGTCTGGCTCGGGTGAGCAGTACTTC. The chain carries TRBV19 and TRBJ2-7; 7 nucleotides line up with TRBD2. CDR3 length: 16 residues. Losses at the gene ends were 7 bases for V and 7 bases for J; bases not matched to a gene: 19. Germline loops: CDR1 LNHDA, CDR2 SQIVND (reference sequence). The variable domain in full, with the rest retrieved from reference TRBV19 and TRBJ2-7, is DGGITQSPKYLFRKEGQNVTLSCEQNLNHDAMYWYRQDPGQGLRLIYYSQIVNDFQKGDIAEGYSVSREKKESFPLTVTSAQKNPTAFYLCASTPAAGSGSGEQYFGPGTRLTVT.

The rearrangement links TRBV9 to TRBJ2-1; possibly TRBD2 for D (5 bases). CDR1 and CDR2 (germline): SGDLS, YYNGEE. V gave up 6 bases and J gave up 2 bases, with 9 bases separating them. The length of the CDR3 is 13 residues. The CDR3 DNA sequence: TGTGCCAGCACTTCCGGGGCCTACAATGAGCAGTTCTTC. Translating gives CASTSGAYNEQFF.

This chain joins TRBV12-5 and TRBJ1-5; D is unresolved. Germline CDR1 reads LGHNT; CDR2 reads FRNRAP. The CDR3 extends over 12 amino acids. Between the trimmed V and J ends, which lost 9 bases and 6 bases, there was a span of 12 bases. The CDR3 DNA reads TGTGCTAGCTGGGATAGCGGTCAGCCCCAGCATTTT. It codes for CASWDSGQPQHF.

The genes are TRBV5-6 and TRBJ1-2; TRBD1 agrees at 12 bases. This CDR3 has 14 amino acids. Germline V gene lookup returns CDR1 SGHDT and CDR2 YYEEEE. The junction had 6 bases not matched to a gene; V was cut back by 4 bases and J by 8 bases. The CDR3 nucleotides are TGTGCCAGCAGCCCCAGGGACAGGGGGCAGGGCTACACCTTC. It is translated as CASSPRDRGQGYTF.

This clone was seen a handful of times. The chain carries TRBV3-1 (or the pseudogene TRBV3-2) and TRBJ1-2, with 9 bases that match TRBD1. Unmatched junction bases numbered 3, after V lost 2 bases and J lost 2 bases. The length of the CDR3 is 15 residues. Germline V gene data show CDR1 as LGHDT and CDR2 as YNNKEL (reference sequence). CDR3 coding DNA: TGTGCCAGCAGCCAACGACAGGGGGGAAACTATGGCTACACCTTC. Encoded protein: CASSQRQGGNYGYTF.

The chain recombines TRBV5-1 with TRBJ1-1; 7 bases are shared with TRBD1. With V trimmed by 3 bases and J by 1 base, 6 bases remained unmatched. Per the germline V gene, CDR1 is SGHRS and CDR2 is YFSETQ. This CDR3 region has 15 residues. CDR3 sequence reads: CASSSMTGKNTEAFF. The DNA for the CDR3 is TGCGCCAGCAGCTCCATGACAGGGAAGAACACTGAAGCTTTCTTT.

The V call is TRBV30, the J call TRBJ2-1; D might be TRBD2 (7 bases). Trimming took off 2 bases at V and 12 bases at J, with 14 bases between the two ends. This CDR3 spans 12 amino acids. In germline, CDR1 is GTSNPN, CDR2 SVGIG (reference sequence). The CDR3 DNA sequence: TGTGCCTGGAGTCCCGGACTAGGGGGGCAGTTCTTC. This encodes CAWSPGLGGQFF.

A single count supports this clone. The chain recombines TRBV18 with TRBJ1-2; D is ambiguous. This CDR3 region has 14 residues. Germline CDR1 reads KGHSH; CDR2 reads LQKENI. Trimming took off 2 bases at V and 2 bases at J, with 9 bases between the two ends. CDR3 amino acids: CASSPERSNYGYTF. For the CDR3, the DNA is TGTGCCAGCTCACCAGAGCGATCCAACTATGGCTACACCTTC.

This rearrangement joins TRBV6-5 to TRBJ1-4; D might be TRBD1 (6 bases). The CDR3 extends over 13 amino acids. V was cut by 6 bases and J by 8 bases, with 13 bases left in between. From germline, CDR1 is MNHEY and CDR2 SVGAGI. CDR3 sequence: CASRSRGGEKLFF. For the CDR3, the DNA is TGTGCCAGCAGATCCAGGGGAGGGGAAAAACTGTTTTTT.

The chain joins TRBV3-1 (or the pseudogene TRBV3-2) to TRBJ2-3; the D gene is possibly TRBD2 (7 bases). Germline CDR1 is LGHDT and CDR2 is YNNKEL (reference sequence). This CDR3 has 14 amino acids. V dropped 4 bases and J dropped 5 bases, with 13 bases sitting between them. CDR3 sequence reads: CASSRGGGGDTQYF. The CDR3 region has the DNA TGTGCCAGCAGCCGGGGGGGCGGGGGAGATACGCAGTATTTT.

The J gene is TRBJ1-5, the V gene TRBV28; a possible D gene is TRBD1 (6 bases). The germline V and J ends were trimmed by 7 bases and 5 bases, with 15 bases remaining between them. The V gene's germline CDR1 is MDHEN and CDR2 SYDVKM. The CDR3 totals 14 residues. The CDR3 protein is CASTYQGNDQPQHF. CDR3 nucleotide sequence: TGTGCCAGCACCTACCAGGGGAACGATCAGCCCCAGCATTTT. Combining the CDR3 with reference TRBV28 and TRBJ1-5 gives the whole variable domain DVKVTQSSRYLVKRTGEKVFLECVQDMDHENMFWYRQDPGLGLRLIYFSYDVKMKEKGDIPEGYSVSREKKERFSLILESASTNQTSMYLCASTYQGNDQPQHFGDGTRLSIL.

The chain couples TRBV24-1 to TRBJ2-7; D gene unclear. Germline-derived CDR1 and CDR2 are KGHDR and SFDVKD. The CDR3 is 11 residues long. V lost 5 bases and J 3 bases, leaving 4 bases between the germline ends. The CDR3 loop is CATSGIYEQYF. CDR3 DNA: TGTGCCACCAGTGGTATCTACGAGCAGTACTTC.

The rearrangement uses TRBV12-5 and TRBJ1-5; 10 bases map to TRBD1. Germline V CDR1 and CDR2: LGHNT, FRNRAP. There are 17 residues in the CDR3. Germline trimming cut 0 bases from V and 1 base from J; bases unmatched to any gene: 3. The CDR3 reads CASGLVLTGGSNQPQHF. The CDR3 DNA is TGTGCTAGTGGTTTGGTACTGACAGGGGGCAGCAATCAGCCCCAGCATTTT.

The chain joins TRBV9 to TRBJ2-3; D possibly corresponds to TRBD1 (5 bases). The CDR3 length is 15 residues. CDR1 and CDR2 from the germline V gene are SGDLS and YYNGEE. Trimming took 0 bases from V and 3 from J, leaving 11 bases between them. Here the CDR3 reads CASSVGGGETDTQYF. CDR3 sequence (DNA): TGTGCCAGCAGCGTAGGGGGCGGTGAAACAGATACGCAGTATTTT.

In DNA form, the CDR3 reads TGCGCCAGCAGCTTGGAAGTAGCGGGGGGGCTAGATACGCAGTATTTT. Its protein product is CASSLEVAGGLDTQYF. The chain uses TRBV5-1 and TRBJ2-3; 11 nucleotides line up with TRBD2. Trimming at V came to 0 bases and at J to 5 bases, leaving 5 bases not matched to a gene. Per the germline V gene, CDR1 is SGHRS and CDR2 is YFSETQ. The CDR3 covers 16 residues. Full variable domain (rest looked up from reference TRBV5-1 and TRBJ2-3): KAGVTQTPRYLIKTRGQQVTLSCSPISGHRSVSWYQQTPGQGLQFLFEYFSETQRNKGNFPGRFSGRQFSNSRSEMNVSTLELGDSALYLCASSLEVAGGLDTQYFGPGTRLTVL.

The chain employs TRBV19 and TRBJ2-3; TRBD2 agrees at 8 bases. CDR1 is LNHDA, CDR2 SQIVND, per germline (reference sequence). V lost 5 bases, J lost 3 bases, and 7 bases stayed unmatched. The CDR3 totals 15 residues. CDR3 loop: CASSPQAGATDTQYF. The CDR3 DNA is TGTGCCAGTAGTCCCCAAGCGGGAGCTACAGATACGCAGTATTTT.

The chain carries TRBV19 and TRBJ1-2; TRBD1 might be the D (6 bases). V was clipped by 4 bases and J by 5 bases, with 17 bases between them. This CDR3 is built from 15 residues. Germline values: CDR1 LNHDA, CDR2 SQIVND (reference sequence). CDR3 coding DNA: TGTGCCAGTAGTAGCGCCGTAGGGGGGGAATATGGCTACACCTTC. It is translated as CASSSAVGGEYGYTF.

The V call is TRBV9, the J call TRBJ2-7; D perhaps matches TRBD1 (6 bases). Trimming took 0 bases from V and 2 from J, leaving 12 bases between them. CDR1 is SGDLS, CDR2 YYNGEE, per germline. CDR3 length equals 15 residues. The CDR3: CASSVAIGQTYEQYF. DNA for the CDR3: TGTGCCAGCAGCGTAGCTATAGGACAGACCTACGAGCAGTACTTC. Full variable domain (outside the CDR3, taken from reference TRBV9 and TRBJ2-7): DSGVTQTPKHLITATGQRVTLRCSPRSGDLSVYWYQQSLDQGLQFLIQYYNGEERAKGNILERFSAQQFPDLHSELNLSSLELGDSALYFCASSVAIGQTYEQYFGPGTRLTVT.

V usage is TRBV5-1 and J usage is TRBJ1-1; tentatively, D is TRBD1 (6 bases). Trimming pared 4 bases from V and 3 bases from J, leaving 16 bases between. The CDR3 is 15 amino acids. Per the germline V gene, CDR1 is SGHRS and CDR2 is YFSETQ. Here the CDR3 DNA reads TGCGCCAGCAGCCTCACTGGGAAGGGGGACACTGAAGCTTTCTTT. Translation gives CASSLTGKGDTEAFF.